This T cell receptor beta chain was sequenced during a study of human T cells and chemical hapten exposure. TCRdb itself ran the RACE reads through MiXCR, one entry per CDR3 protein. The repertoire holds tens of thousands of distinct CDR3 sequences, with around 11% as singletons. Documented time point: patch test 1, 2 weeks after DPC sensitization. The treatment denotes: therapeutic diphenylcyclopropenone sensitization with weekly scalp DPC. V lost 3 bases to trimming and J lost 3 bases, with 8 bases between them. Germline V gives CDR1 SGHTA, CDR2 FQGNSA. This CDR3 contains 13 residues. Sample: whole blood, taken in connection with sensitization to the hapten diphenylcyclopropenone (DPC). This sequence joins TRBV7-2 and TRBJ2-5, with no clear D. The sequence derives from a woman between 50 and 59 years old with alopecia areata. Some clones in this sample may be carry-over from other donors' samples. The CDR3 nucleotides read TGTGCCAGCAGCTTCTCGCGGAAAGAGACCCAGTACTTC. Translation gives CASSFSRKETQYF.